The sequence of this TCR beta chain was determined in a study of shared clonotypes between healthy human individuals. The CDR3 is 16 residues long. The germline V gene has CDR1 SGHNT and CDR2 YYREEE (reference sequence). Trimming took off 4 bases at V and 5 bases at J, with 22 bases between the two ends. The naive CD8 fraction comprised CD45RO-negative cells positively selected for CCR7 and excluded terminally differentiated effector memory CD45RA+ cells. The study ran the assay at deep level. Several immunoSEQ plates held equal portions of the genomic DNA taken from each subset. The authors loaded roughly 200 ng DNA, 25,000 to 30,000 T cell genomes, into sorted-subset replicate PCRs. The data were produced by immunoSEQ multiplex PCR, yet TCRdb's version contains in-frame clones alone and is incomplete. The sample shows around 600,000 clones, 98% of them seen only once.

The clonotype originates from a man aged 25 to 40 in good health. Sequencing used naive CD8+ T cells sorted from blood. The chain couples TRBV5-4 to TRBJ2-7, with D tentatively TRBD1 or TRBD2 (5 bases each). The CDR3, as DNA: TGTGCCAGCAGCCCCGTCCCGGGACCCGACGGTCACGAGCAGTACTTC. Its protein is CASSPVPGPDGHEQYF.